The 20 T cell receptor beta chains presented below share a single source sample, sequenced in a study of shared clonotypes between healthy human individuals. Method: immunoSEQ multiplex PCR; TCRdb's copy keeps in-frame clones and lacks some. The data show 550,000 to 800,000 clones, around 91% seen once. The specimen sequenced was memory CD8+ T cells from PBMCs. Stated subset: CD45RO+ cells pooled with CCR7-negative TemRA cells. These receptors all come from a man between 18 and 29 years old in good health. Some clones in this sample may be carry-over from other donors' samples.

The CDR3 DNA follows: TGTGCCAGCAGTTACTTTCGAGCGGGAGGAACATACGAGCAGTACTTC. It codes for CASSYFRAGGTYEQYF. The chain recombines TRBV6-5 with TRBJ2-7; 9 nucleotides agree with TRBD2. This CDR3 is built from 16 residues. In germline, CDR1 is MNHEY, CDR2 SVGAGI. The trim removed 1 base at V and 4 bases at J, leaving 8 bases unmatched.

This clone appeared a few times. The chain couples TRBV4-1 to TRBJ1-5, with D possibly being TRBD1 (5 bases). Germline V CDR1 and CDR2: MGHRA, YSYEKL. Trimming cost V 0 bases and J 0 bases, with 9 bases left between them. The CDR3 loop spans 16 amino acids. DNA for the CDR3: TGCGCCAGCAGCCAAGAGGGACTTAATAGCAATCAGCCCCAGCATTTT. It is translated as CASSQEGLNSNQPQHF.

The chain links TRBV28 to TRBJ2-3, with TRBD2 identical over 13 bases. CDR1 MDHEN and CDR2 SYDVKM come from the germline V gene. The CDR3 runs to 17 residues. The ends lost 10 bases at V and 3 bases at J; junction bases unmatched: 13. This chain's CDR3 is CATAGLAGVDGTDTQYF. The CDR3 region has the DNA TGTGCCACCGCCGGACTAGCGGGAGTGGATGGGACAGATACGCAGTATTTT.

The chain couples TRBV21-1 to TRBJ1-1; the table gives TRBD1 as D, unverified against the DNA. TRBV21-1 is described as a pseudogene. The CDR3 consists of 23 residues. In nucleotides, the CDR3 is TGTGCCAGCAGCAAAGTTCAGGCTCTCAGGGGGAGGAGGTTTCGGACCCAGAACACTGAAGCTTTCTTT. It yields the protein CASSKVQALRGRRFRTQNTEAFF.

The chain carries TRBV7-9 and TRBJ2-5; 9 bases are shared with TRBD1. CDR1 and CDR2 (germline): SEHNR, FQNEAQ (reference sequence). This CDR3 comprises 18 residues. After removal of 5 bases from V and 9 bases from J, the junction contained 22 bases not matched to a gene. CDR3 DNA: TGTGCCAGCAGCGGCGGTTACGGGACAGGGAGAAGTCAAGAAGCCCAGTACTTC. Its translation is CASSGGYGTGRSQEAQYF.

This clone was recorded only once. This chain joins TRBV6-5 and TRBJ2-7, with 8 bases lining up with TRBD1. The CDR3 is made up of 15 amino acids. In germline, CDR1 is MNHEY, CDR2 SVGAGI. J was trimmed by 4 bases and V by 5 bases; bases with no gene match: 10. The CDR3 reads CASSPGQGLGYEQYF. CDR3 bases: TGTGCCAGCAGTCCTGGACAGGGTTTAGGATACGAGCAGTACTTC.

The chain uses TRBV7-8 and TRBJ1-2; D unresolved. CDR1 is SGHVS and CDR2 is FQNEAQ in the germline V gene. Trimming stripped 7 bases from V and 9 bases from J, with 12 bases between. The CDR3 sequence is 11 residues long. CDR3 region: CASIGGVSYTF. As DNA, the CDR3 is TGTGCCAGCATCGGCGGGGTGAGCTACACCTTC.

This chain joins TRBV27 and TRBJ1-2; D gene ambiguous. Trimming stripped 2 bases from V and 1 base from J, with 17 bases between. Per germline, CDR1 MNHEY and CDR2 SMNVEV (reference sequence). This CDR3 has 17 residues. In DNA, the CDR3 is TGTGCCAGCAGTTTAGCCCCGGTATCACCTTTTAACTATGGCTACACCTTC. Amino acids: CASSLAPVSPFNYGYTF.

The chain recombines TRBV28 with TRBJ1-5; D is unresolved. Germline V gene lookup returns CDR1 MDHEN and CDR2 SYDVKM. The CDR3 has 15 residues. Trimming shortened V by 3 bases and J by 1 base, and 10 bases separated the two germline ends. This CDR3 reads CASSFTGGSNQPQHF. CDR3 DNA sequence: TGTGCCAGCAGTTTTACGGGAGGGAGCAATCAGCCCCAGCATTTT.

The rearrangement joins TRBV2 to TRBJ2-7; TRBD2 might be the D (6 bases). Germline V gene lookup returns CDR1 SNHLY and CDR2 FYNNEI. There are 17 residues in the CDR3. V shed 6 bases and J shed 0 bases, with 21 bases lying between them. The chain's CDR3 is CASRKAPGREVSYEQYF. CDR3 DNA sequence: TGTGCCAGCAGGAAGGCCCCCGGGCGGGAAGTCTCCTACGAGCAGTACTTC.

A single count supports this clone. Here the CDR3 reads CASSLVRNSLDGYTF. Written as DNA, the CDR3 is TGTGCCAGCAGTTTAGTGAGAAACAGCCTAGATGGCTACACCTTC. J is TRBJ1-2 and V is TRBV28; D is unresolved. V gave up 2 bases and J gave up 6 bases, with 16 bases separating them. The CDR3 is 15 residues long. Germline values: CDR1 MDHEN, CDR2 SYDVKM.

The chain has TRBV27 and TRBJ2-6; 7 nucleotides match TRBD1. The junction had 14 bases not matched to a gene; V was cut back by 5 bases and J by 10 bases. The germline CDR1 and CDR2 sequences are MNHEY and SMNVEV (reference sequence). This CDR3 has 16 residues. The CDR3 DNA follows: TGTGCCAGCAGTACACGAACAGGGGATCAGGCTAACGTCCTGACTTTC. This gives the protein CASSTRTGDQANVLTF.

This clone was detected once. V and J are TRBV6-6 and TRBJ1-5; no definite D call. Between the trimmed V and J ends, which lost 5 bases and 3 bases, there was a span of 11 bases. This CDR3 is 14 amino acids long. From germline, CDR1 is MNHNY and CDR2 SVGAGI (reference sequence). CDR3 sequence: CASSPLDLNQPQHF. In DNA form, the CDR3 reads TGTGCCAGCAGTCCCTTGGACCTCAATCAGCCCCAGCATTTT.

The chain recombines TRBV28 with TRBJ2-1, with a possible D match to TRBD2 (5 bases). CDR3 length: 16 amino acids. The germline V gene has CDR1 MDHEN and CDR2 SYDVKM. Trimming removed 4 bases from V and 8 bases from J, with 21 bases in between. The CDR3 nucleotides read TGTGCCAGCAGTTCACTCACTAGTCAGAAGCCTCATGAGCAGTTCTTC. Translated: CASSSLTSQKPHEQFF. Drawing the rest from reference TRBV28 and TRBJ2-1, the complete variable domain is DVKVTQSSRYLVKRTGEKVFLECVQDMDHENMFWYRQDPGLGLRLIYFSYDVKMKEKGDIPEGYSVSREKKERFSLILESASTNQTSMYLCASSSLTSQKPHEQFFGPGTRLTVL.

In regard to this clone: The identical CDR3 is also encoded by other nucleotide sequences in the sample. The CDR3 spells CASTDRVGETQYF. The CDR3 DNA sequence: TGTGCCAGCACAGACAGGGTGGGTGAGACCCAGTACTTC. This chain uses TRBV19 with TRBJ2-5; 7 bases line up with TRBD1. The V gene's germline CDR1 is LNHDA and CDR2 SQIVND (reference sequence). The CDR3 has 13 amino acids. Unmatched junction bases numbered 9, after V lost 9 bases and J lost 5 bases.

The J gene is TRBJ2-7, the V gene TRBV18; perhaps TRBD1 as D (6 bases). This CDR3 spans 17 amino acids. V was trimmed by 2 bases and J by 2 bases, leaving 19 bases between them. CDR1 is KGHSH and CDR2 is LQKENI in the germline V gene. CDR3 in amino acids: CASSPELLTGDTYEQYF. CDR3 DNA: TGTGCCAGCTCACCAGAGCTCCTGACAGGTGATACCTACGAGCAGTACTTC.

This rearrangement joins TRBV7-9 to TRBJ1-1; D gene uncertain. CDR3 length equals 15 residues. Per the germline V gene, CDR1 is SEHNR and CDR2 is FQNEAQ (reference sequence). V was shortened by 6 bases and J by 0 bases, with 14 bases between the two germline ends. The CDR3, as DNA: TGTGCCAGCAGTTTCCTCCGGACGGTGAACACTGAAGCTTTCTTT. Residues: CASSFLRTVNTEAFF. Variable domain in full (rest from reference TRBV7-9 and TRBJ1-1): DTGVSQNPRHKITKRGQNVTFRCDPISEHNRLYWYRQTLGQGPEFLTYFQNEAQLEKSRLLSDRFSAERPKGSFSTLEIQRTEQGDSAMYLCASSFLRTVNTEAFFGQGTRLTVV.

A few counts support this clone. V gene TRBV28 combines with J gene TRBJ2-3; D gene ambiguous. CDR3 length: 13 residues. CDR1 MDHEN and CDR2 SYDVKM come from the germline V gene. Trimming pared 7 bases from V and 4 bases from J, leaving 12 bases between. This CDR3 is CASMDLSPDTQYF. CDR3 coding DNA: TGTGCCAGCATGGACCTCTCCCCAGATACGCAGTATTTT.

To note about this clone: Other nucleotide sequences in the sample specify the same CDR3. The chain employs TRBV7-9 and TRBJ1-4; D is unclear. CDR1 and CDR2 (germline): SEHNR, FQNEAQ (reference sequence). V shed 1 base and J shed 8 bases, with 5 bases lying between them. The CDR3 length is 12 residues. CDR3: CASSLVGEKLFF. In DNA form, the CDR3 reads TGTGCCAGCAGCTTAGTTGGGGAAAAACTGTTTTTT.

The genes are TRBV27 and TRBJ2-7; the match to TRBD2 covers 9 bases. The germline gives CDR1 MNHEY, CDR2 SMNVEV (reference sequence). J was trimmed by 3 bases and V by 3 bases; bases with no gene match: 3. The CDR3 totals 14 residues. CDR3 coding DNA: TGTGCCAGCAGTTTTTCAGCGGGAGGCTACGAGCAGTACTTC. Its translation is CASSFSAGGYEQYF.